The present entry profiles one T cell receptor (beta chain) with its context. These data originate in a study of CD8 T cells in Susac syndrome. TCR beta sequences were obtained from blood CD8+ and CD4+ T cells. The authors negatively isolated CD8+ and CD4+ T cells and FACS-enriched TEMRA cells. Random hexamers primed reverse transcription of about 0.5 to 1 ug RNA. Multiplex immunoSEQ PCR targeted 54 Vbeta and 13 Jbeta TCR beta segments. TCRdb ran MiXCR on the immunoSEQ multiplex PCR reads and lists one entry per CDR3 protein. The profile covers about 430,000 distinct CDR3 sequences, with 75% to 90% appearing a single time and about 0.1% taken by the ten largest. The V and J ends lost 2 bases and 6 bases respectively, with 13 bases between them. The CDR3 is 15 residues long. The V gene's germline CDR1 is SEHNR and CDR2 FQNEAQ (reference sequence).

The receptor comes from a human donor with multiple sclerosis. This chain connects TRBV7-9 to TRBJ1-4; a weak D match, TRBD1 (6 bases). The sample was CD8+ T cells from PBMCs. CDR3 in DNA: TGTGCCAGCAGCTTATTCGACAGGACCGATGAAAAACTGTTTTTT. This codes for CASSLFDRTDEKLFF.